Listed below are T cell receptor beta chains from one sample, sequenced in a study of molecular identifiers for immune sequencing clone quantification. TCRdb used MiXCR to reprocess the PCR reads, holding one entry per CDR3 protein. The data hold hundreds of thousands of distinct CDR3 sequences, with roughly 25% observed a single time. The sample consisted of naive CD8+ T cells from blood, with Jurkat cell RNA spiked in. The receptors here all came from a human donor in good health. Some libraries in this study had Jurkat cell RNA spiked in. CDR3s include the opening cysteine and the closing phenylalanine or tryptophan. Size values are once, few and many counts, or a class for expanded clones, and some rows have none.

CDR3aa: CASSDIRQGDVYEQYF
abundance: -
v_gene: TRBV18
j_gene: TRBJ2-7

CDR3aa: CASSPGGYRAHEQFF
abundance: many
v_gene: TRBV4-3
j_gene: TRBJ2-1

CDR3aa: CASSRGVQYEQYF
abundance: many
v_gene: TRBV27
j_gene: TRBJ2-7

CDR3aa: CASSTPGTSGRAEEQFF
abundance: -
v_gene: TRBV19
j_gene: TRBJ2-1

CDR3aa: CAWSVGAQDTDTQYF
abundance: many
v_gene: TRBV30
j_gene: TRBJ2-3

CDR3aa: CASSLNHNEQFF
abundance: few
v_gene: TRBV12-3/TRBV12-4
j_gene: TRBJ2-1

CDR3aa: CASSLPVGAYEQYF
abundance: few
v_gene: TRBV5-3
j_gene: TRBJ2-7

CDR3aa: CSVEGGHSNQPQHF
abundance: many
v_gene: TRBV29-1
j_gene: TRBJ1-5

CDR3aa: CASSYPRDGSSYEQYF
abundance: -
v_gene: TRBV6-2/TRBV6-3
j_gene: TRBJ2-7

CDR3aa: CASSLGLAGGPETQYF
abundance: many
v_gene: TRBV7-2
j_gene: TRBJ2-5

CDR3aa: CSANSVAGDDTDTQYF
abundance: -
v_gene: TRBV20-1
j_gene: TRBJ2-3

CDR3aa: CASSPQGGPGNTIYF
abundance: -
v_gene: TRBV12-3/TRBV12-4
j_gene: TRBJ1-3

CDR3aa: CAIRPENLYEQYF
abundance: many
v_gene: TRBV10-3
j_gene: TRBJ2-7

CDR3aa: CASSELGELFF
abundance: many
v_gene: TRBV6-1
j_gene: TRBJ2-2

CDR3aa: CASSLSELATGELFF
abundance: many
v_gene: TRBV12-3/TRBV12-4
j_gene: TRBJ2-2

CDR3aa: CASSSGTDYEQYF
abundance: many
v_gene: TRBV6-6
j_gene: TRBJ2-7

CDR3aa: CSASSGRGSSNQPQHF
abundance: many
v_gene: TRBV20-1
j_gene: TRBJ1-5

CDR3aa: CASSDGYSGNTIYF
abundance: -
v_gene: TRBV4-3
j_gene: TRBJ1-3

CDR3aa: CASSTLRRGQFGNTIYF
abundance: many
v_gene: TRBV7-9
j_gene: TRBJ1-3

CDR3aa: CASSLDVTFGEKLFF
abundance: few
v_gene: TRBV7-8
j_gene: TRBJ1-4

CDR3aa: CASSSGDRGFLFF
abundance: -
v_gene: TRBV5-4
j_gene: TRBJ2-2

CDR3aa: CSARILSPGTYEQYF
abundance: few
v_gene: TRBV20-1
j_gene: TRBJ2-7

CDR3aa: CASARQGDYEQYF
abundance: many
v_gene: TRBV27
j_gene: TRBJ2-7

CDR3aa: CASSQDLRQSSYNEQFF
abundance: -
v_gene: TRBV4-3
j_gene: TRBJ2-1

CDR3aa: CASSPVAGGEQFF
abundance: few
v_gene: TRBV19
j_gene: TRBJ2-1

CDR3aa: CAISVVAGGVVDQETQYF
abundance: few
v_gene: TRBV10-3
j_gene: TRBJ2-5

CDR3aa: CAWSAAGEDTQYF
abundance: many
v_gene: TRBV30
j_gene: TRBJ2-3

CDR3aa: CASSSVLQPDTQYF
abundance: -
v_gene: TRBV27
j_gene: TRBJ2-3

CDR3aa: CASSLARTSGQETQYF
abundance: few
v_gene: TRBV7-9
j_gene: TRBJ2-5

CDR3aa: CASSLLAWQIYGYTF
abundance: few
v_gene: TRBV7-9
j_gene: TRBJ1-2

CDR3aa: CASSQPGAFF
abundance: few
v_gene: TRBV21-1
j_gene: TRBJ1-1

CDR3aa: CASSRGQVHSPLHF
abundance: few
v_gene: TRBV4-3
j_gene: TRBJ1-6

CDR3aa: CASSYSGIAGVDYNEQFF
abundance: many
v_gene: TRBV6-5
j_gene: TRBJ2-1

CDR3aa: CASSFGRSNQPQHF
abundance: many
v_gene: TRBV27
j_gene: TRBJ1-5

CDR3aa: CASSQMGTVNTEASF
abundance: -
v_gene: TRBV7-6
j_gene: TRBJ1-1

CDR3aa: CASSEALGTGGRQPQHF
abundance: -
v_gene: TRBV6-1
j_gene: TRBJ1-5

CDR3aa: CASSAWRPNGGSGNTIYF
abundance: -
v_gene: TRBV2
j_gene: TRBJ1-3

CDR3aa: CASSQVSGAGEQYF
abundance: many
v_gene: TRBV4-1
j_gene: TRBJ2-7

CDR3aa: CSARRTDGYTF
abundance: few
v_gene: TRBV20-1
j_gene: TRBJ1-2

CDR3aa: CASSFGGGEAFF
abundance: many
v_gene: TRBV5-4
j_gene: TRBJ1-1

CDR3aa: CAASSSGSYNEQFF
abundance: many
v_gene: TRBV15
j_gene: TRBJ2-1

CDR3aa: CASSHTGDEQFF
abundance: many
v_gene: TRBV4-3
j_gene: TRBJ2-1